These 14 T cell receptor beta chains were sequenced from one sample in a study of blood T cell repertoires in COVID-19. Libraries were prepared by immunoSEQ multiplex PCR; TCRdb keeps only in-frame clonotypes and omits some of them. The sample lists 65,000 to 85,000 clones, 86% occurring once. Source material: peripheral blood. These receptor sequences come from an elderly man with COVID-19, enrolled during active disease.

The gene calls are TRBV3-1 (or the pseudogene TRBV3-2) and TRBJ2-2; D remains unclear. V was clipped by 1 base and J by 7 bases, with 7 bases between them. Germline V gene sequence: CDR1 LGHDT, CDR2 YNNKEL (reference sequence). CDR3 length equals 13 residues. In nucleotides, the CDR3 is TGTGCCAGCAGCCAAGCCCAGGACGGGGAGCTGTTTTTT. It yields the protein CASSQAQDGELFF.

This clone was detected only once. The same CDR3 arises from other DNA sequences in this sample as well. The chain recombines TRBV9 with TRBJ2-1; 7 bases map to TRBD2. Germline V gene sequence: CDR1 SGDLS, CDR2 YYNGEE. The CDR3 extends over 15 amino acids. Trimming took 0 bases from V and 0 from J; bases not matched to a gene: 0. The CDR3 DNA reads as TGTGCCAGCAGCGTAGCGGGGGGCTCCTACAATGAGCAGTTCTTC. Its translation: CASSVAGGSYNEQFF. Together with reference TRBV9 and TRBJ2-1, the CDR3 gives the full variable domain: DSGVTQTPKHLITATGQRVTLRCSPRSGDLSVYWYQQSLDQGLQFLIQYYNGEERAKGNILERFSAQQFPDLHSELNLSSLELGDSALYFCASSVAGGSYNEQFFGPGTRLTVL.

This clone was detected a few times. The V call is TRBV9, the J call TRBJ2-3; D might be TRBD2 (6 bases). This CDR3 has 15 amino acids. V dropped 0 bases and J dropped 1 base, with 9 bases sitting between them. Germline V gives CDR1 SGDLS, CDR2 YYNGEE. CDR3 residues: CASSVEASGTDTQYF. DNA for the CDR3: TGTGCCAGCAGCGTAGAGGCTAGCGGCACAGATACGCAGTATTTT.

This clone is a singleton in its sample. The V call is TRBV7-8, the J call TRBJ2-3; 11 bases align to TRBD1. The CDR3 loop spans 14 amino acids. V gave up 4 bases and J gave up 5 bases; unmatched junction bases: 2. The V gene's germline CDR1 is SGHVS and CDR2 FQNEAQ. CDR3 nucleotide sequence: TGTGCCAGCAGCTGGGGACAGGGGGAAGATACGCAGTATTTT. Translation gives CASSWGQGEDTQYF.

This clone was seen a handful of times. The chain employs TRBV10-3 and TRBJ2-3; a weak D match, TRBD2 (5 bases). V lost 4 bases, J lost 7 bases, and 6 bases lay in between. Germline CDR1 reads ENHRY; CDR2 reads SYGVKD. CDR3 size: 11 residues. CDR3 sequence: CAISVGNTQYF. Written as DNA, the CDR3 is TGTGCCATCAGTGTCGGGAATACGCAGTATTTT.

The CDR3 nucleotides are TGTGCCAGCAGCCCGTCACAGGGGGGATATGTAGGGACCCAGTACTTC. Protein sequence: CASSPSQGGYVGTQYF. V gene TRBV3-1 (or the pseudogene TRBV3-2) combines with J gene TRBJ2-5; 8 bases are a match to TRBD1. In germline, CDR1 is LGHDT, CDR2 YNNKEL (reference sequence). V gave up 4 bases and J gave up 7 bases; unmatched junction bases: 14. The CDR3 spans 16 residues.

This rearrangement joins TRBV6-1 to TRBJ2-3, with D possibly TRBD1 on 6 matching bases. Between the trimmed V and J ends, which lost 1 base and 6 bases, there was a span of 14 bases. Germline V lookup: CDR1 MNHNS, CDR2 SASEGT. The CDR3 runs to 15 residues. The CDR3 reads CASSEVRGGDDTQYF. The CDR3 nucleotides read TGTGCCAGCAGTGAAGTCAGGGGTGGGGATGATACGCAGTATTTT.

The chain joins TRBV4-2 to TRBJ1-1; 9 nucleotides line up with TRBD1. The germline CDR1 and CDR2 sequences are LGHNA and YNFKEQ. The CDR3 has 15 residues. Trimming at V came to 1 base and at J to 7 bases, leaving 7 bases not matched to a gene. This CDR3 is CASSQVTGGAYEAFF. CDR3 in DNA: TGTGCCAGCAGCCAAGTCACAGGGGGCGCCTATGAAGCTTTCTTT.

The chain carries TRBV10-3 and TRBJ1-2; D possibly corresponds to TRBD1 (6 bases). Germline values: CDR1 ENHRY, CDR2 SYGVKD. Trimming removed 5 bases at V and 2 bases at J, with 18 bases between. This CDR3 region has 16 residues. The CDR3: CAISLLSGTGNYGYTF. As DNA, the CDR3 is TGTGCCATCAGTCTCTTGTCAGGAACAGGGAACTATGGCTACACCTTC.

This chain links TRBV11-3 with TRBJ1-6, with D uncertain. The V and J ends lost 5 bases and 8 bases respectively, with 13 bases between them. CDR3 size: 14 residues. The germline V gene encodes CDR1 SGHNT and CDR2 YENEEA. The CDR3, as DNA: TGTGCCAGCAGCCGAAATTCAGTGGATTCACCCCTCCACTTT. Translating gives CASSRNSVDSPLHF.

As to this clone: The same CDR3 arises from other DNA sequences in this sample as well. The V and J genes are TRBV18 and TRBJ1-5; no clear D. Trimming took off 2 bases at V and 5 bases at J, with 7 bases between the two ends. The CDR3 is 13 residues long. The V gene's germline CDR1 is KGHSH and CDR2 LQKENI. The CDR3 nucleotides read TGTGCCAGCTCACCAGGTGGAGATCAGCCCCAGCATTTT. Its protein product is CASSPGGDQPQHF.

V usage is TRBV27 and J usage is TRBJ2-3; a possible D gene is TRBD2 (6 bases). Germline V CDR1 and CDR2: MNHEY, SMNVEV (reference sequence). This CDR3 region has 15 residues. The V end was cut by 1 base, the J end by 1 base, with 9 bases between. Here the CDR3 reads CASSLWGVRTDTQYF. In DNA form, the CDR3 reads TGTGCCAGCAGTTTATGGGGGGTACGCACAGATACGCAGTATTTT.

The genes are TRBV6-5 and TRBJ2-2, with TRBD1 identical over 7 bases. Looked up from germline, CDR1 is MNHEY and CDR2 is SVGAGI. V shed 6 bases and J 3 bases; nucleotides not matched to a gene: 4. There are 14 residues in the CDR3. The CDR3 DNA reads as TGTGCCAGCAGGATGGGACAGCACACCGGGGAGCTGTTTTTT. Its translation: CASRMGQHTGELFF.

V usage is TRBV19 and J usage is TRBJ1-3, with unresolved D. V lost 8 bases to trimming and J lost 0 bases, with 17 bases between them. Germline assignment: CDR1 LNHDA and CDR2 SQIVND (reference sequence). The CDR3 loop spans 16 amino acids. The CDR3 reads CASAGLARNSGNTIYF. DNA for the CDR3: TGTGCCAGTGCTGGGCTTGCACGGAACTCTGGAAACACCATATATTTT.